The 15 T cell receptor beta chains listed next were all sequenced from one sample in a study of a mutant IDH1 vaccine in newly diagnosed glioma. No antigen has been assigned to these receptors. As to time point: week 35, safety follow-up. Vaccine doses each comprised 300 ug of mutant IDH1 20-mer peptide, with topical imiquimod. Clones were sequenced by immunoSEQ multiplex PCR, and TCRdb holds only the in-frame ones, with some missing. The sample includes about 46,000 clones, 85% to 95% of them seen just once. This sample comprised PBMCs, obtained from a glioma patient whose treatment included an IDH1 peptide vaccine. These receptor sequences come from a man between 50 and 59 years old with glioma.

The chain joins TRBV27 to TRBJ2-7, with TRBD1 identical over 7 bases. The CDR3 has 15 amino acids. J gave up 0 bases and V 5 bases, and 7 bases lay outside the gene matches. Germline V gene lookup returns CDR1 MNHEY and CDR2 SMNVEV (reference sequence). This CDR3 reads CASSGQDGPSYEQYF. The CDR3 region has the DNA TGTGCCAGCAGTGGACAGGACGGTCCCTCCTACGAGCAGTACTTC.

The rearrangement uses TRBV19 and TRBJ2-3, with D tentatively TRBD2 (6 bases). The length of the CDR3 is 15 residues. The V end was cut by 5 bases, the J end by 4 bases, with 16 bases between. Germline CDR1 reads LNHDA; CDR2 reads SQIVND (reference sequence). DNA for the CDR3: TGTGCCAGTAGTTGGGCTGGGGGGTTCCCAGATACGCAGTATTTT. Translating gives CASSWAGGFPDTQYF.

This chain uses TRBV7-3 with TRBJ2-1, with TRBD2 identical over 13 bases. The CDR3 sequence is 15 residues long. The ends lost 5 bases at V and 4 bases at J; junction bases unmatched: 2. The germline gives CDR1 SGHTA, CDR2 FQGTGA. CDR3 sequence (DNA): TGTGCCAGCAGCAGGACTAGCGGGGGATACAATGAGCAGTTCTTC. Amino acid sequence: CASSRTSGGYNEQFF.

The chain combines TRBV28 with TRBJ1-1; D ambiguous. The CDR3 sequence is 11 residues long. Per the germline V gene, CDR1 is MDHEN and CDR2 is SYDVKM. V was pared by 3 bases and J by 6 bases, with 5 bases between. The CDR3 here is CASSLVSEAFF. Written as DNA, the CDR3 is TGTGCCAGCAGTTTGGTCTCTGAAGCTTTCTTT.

The rearrangement joins TRBV7-9 to TRBJ1-5, with unresolved D. This CDR3 is built from 12 residues. V was cut by 3 bases and J by 3 bases, with 3 bases left in between. CDR1 and CDR2 from the germline V gene are SEHNR and FQNEAQ (reference sequence). Written as DNA, the CDR3 is TGTGCCAGCAGCTTGGACAATCAGCCCCAGCATTTT. Translating gives CASSLDNQPQHF.

In DNA form, the CDR3 reads TGCGCCAGCAGTGGATCGACCGGGACTCAAGAGACCCAGTACTTC. Encoded protein: CASSGSTGTQETQYF. The chain links TRBV10-1 to TRBJ2-5; D possibly corresponds to TRBD2 (6 bases). V gave up 4 bases and J gave up 2 bases, with 14 bases separating them. CDR1 and CDR2 from the germline V gene are WNHNN and SYGVQD (reference sequence). The CDR3 runs 15 residues.

This clone is a singleton in its sample. This chain connects TRBV21-1 to TRBJ2-1; the table's D call, TRBD1, was not checked against the DNA. TRBV21-1 corresponds to a pseudogene. The CDR3 consists of 15 residues. The CDR3 DNA reads TGTGCCAGCAGCAAAGGACAGGGAATGGGCAATGAGCAGTTCTTC. This translates into CASSKGQGMGNEQFF.

The CDR3 coding sequence is TGTGCCAGCAGTCAGGGTTGGGAGACCCAGTACTTC. Its protein product is CASSQGWETQYF. The chain recombines TRBV6-5 with TRBJ2-5, with D possibly TRBD1 on 5 matching bases. CDR3 length: 12 residues. The germline CDR1 and CDR2 sequences are MNHEY and SVGAGI. V was clipped by 5 bases and J by 5 bases, with 9 bases between them.

V usage is TRBV6-5 and J usage is TRBJ2-7; D possibly matches TRBD1 or TRBD2 (5 bases each). Germline CDR1 and CDR2: MNHEY and SVGAGI. The CDR3 contains 12 residues. Trimming cost V 2 bases and J 6 bases, with 8 bases left between them. The CDR3 coding sequence is TGTGCCAGCAGTTACGTGAGGGGCGAGCAGTACTTC. It specifies CASSYVRGEQYF.

This rearrangement joins TRBV7-8 to TRBJ1-1, with D possibly matching TRBD1 (5 bases). V gave up 5 bases and J gave up 1 base, with 14 bases separating them. CDR3 size: 15 residues. Germline values: CDR1 SGHVS, CDR2 FQNEAQ. CDR3 sequence: CASSVRRGPNTEAFF. The CDR3 nucleotides are TGTGCCAGCAGCGTGAGGCGGGGACCGAACACTGAAGCTTTCTTT.

The chain carries TRBV6-5 and TRBJ1-1, with unresolved D. Trimming took off 7 bases at V and 4 bases at J, with 19 bases between the two ends. The CDR3 is 15 residues long. Germline assignment: CDR1 MNHEY and CDR2 SVGAGI. The CDR3 DNA reads as TGTGCCAGCACCCCACTCCGGGGTTGGGGCACTGAAGCTTTCTTT. The encoded protein is CASTPLRGWGTEAFF.

The rearrangement uses TRBV27 and TRBJ1-2; D is possibly TRBD1 (5 bases). Germline loops: CDR1 MNHEY, CDR2 SMNVEV (reference sequence). V gave up 5 bases and J gave up 4 bases, with 11 bases separating them. CDR3 length: 13 amino acids. CDR3: CASSPVGPYGYTF. The CDR3 DNA reads as TGTGCCAGCAGTCCAGTGGGGCCCTATGGCTACACCTTC.

This rearrangement joins TRBV4-2 to TRBJ1-1; D is unresolved. With 0 bases removed from V and 5 bases from J, the gap between germline ends came to 16 bases. The germline gives CDR1 LGHNA, CDR2 YNFKEQ. The CDR3 totals 16 residues. The CDR3 sequence: CASSQEGMALGTEAFF. The CDR3 DNA sequence: TGTGCCAGCAGCCAAGAAGGAATGGCCCTGGGGACTGAAGCTTTCTTT.

The chain links TRBV7-2 to TRBJ1-2; 8 bases map to TRBD1. The germline gives CDR1 SGHTA, CDR2 FQGNSA. V lost 5 bases and J lost 2; bases outside the gene matches: 4. The CDR3 is 14 residues long. CDR3 sequence reads: CASSSSGGNYGYTF. The CDR3 region has the DNA TGTGCCAGCAGCAGCTCAGGGGGCAACTATGGCTACACCTTC. The full variable domain, in which reference TRBV7-2 and TRBJ1-2 provide the parts outside the CDR3, is GAGVSQSPSNKVTEKGKDVELRCDPISGHTALYWYRQSLGQGLEFLIYFQGNSAPDKSGLPSDRFSAERTGGSVSTLTIQRTQQEDSAVYLCASSSSGGNYGYTFGSGTRLTVV.

This chain links TRBV7-2 with TRBJ1-5; D might be TRBD1 (5 bases). This CDR3 has 15 residues. The V end lost 2 bases, the J end lost 2 bases, and 10 bases lay between the germline ends. The germline V gene has CDR1 SGHTA and CDR2 FQGNSA. The CDR3 is CASSLMGVGNQPQHF. In DNA form, the CDR3 reads TGTGCCAGCAGCTTAATGGGGGTAGGCAATCAGCCCCAGCATTTT. The variable domain in full, completed from reference TRBV7-2 and TRBJ1-5, reads GAGVSQSPSNKVTEKGKDVELRCDPISGHTALYWYRQSLGQGLEFLIYFQGNSAPDKSGLPSDRFSAERTGGSVSTLTIQRTQQEDSAVYLCASSLMGVGNQPQHFGDGTRLSIL.